Below, 25 T cell receptor beta chains from the same sample are listed, as sequenced in a study of cytomegalovirus exposure and HLA in healthy donors. The PCR had 60 Vbeta and 13 Jbeta primers. Sequenced by immunoSEQ multiplex PCR; TCRdb stores in-frame clones only, minus some. Of approximately 68,000 clones in the sample, about 75% are singletons; the top ten hold roughly 7.4%. The sequenced material came from PBMCs. These receptors were obtained from a woman in her 30s in good health and CMV-seropositive.

The V gene is TRBV28, the J gene TRBJ1-1; the D is unclear. This CDR3 is 14 amino acids long. Looked up from germline, CDR1 is MDHEN and CDR2 is SYDVKM. With 2 bases removed from V and 4 bases from J, the gap between germline ends came to 11 bases. CDR3 nucleotide sequence: TGTGCCAGCAGTTTAGGCCAGACGGGCACTGAAGCTTTCTTT. This encodes CASSLGQTGTEAFF.

CDR3 sequence: CASSYSSGILNEQFF. CDR3 coding DNA: TGTGCCAGCAGTTACTCGTCCGGGATCCTCAATGAGCAGTTCTTC. This rearrangement joins TRBV6-5 to TRBJ2-1; possibly TRBD2 for D (5 bases). Germline values: CDR1 MNHEY, CDR2 SVGAGI. The CDR3 length is 15 residues. Trimming stripped 0 bases from V and 6 bases from J, with 12 bases between.

In this sample, this clone turned up once. The J gene is TRBJ1-1, the V gene TRBV5-8; 7 nucleotides line up with TRBD1. The CDR3 length is 15 residues. With V trimmed by 0 bases and J by 3 bases, 5 bases remained unmatched. Germline V lookup: CDR1 SGHTS, CDR2 YDEGEE. CDR3 DNA sequence: TGTGCCAGCAGCTTGGGAAGGGGGCGATACACTGAAGCTTTCTTT. This codes for CASSLGRGRYTEAFF.

This clone was counted between two and nine times. The chain joins TRBV30 to TRBJ1-2; D is unclear. CDR1 is GTSNPN, CDR2 SVGIG, per germline (reference sequence). The V end was cut by 4 bases, the J end by 1 base, with 13 bases between. This CDR3 region has 14 residues. CDR3 sequence: CAWNPPQINYGYTF. CDR3 sequence (DNA): TGTGCCTGGAATCCCCCACAGATTAACTATGGCTACACCTTC.

The rearrangement links TRBV5-1 to TRBJ2-1, with TRBD2 identical over 11 bases. V lost 4 bases and J lost 6; bases outside the gene matches: 3. The CDR3 runs 14 residues. Germline V gives CDR1 SGHRS, CDR2 YFSETQ. The DNA for the CDR3 is TGCGCCAGCAGCCGGCTAGCGGGAGGCAATGAGCAGTTCTTC. Amino acids: CASSRLAGGNEQFF. Full variable domain (missing parts from reference TRBV5-1 and TRBJ2-1): KAGVTQTPRYLIKTRGQQVTLSCSPISGHRSVSWYQQTPGQGLQFLFEYFSETQRNKGNFPGRFSGRQFSNSRSEMNVSTLELGDSALYLCASSRLAGGNEQFFGPGTRLTVL.

V usage is TRBV28 and J usage is TRBJ2-1; perhaps TRBD2 as D (6 bases). This CDR3 contains 14 residues. The germline gives CDR1 MDHEN, CDR2 SYDVKM. Trimming left V 3 bases short and J 8 bases short, with 14 bases between. The DNA of the CDR3 is TGTGCCAGCAGTTTCCGACGGGAGATGGATGAGCAGTTCTTC. Translating gives CASSFRREMDEQFF.

The chain links TRBV6-6 to TRBJ2-7; D is undetermined. The germline V and J ends were trimmed by 3 bases and 5 bases, with 14 bases remaining between them. Germline assignment: CDR1 MNHNY and CDR2 SVGAGI (reference sequence). The CDR3 has 14 residues. CDR3 loop: CASSYLVRYDEQYF. Written as DNA, the CDR3 is TGTGCCAGCAGTTATTTGGTCAGGTATGACGAGCAGTACTTC.

The genes are TRBV13 and TRBJ2-1; 10 bases match TRBD2. CDR3 length: 15 residues. Germline lookup yields CDR1 PRHDT and CDR2 FYEKMQ (reference sequence). V was pared by 0 bases and J by 7 bases, with 3 bases of the junction left unmatched. The CDR3 sequence: CASSLGLAGRNEQFF. The CDR3 DNA reads TGTGCCAGCAGCTTAGGACTAGCGGGACGGAATGAGCAGTTCTTC.

This clone was picked up one time. The chain combines TRBV5-4 with TRBJ2-1; 8 bases are shared with TRBD1. The CDR3 has 16 residues. CDR1 is SGHNT, CDR2 YYREEE, per germline (reference sequence). V lost 4 bases and J lost 9; bases outside the gene matches: 15. Here the CDR3 DNA reads TGTGCCAGCAGCATCGGTCGGGCAGGGGGCTGGGGTGAGCAGTTCTTC. This gives the protein CASSIGRAGGWGEQFF.

This clone was observed a handful of times. The chain recombines TRBV6-6 with TRBJ1-5; 8 bases align to TRBD1. Looked up from germline, CDR1 is MNHNY and CDR2 is SVGAGI (reference sequence). The ends lost 5 bases at V and 6 bases at J; junction bases unmatched: 12. The CDR3 contains 16 residues. The CDR3 region has the DNA TGTGCCAGCAGTCACCAAACAGGGGGATGGAGTCAGCCCCAGCATTTT. As protein: CASSHQTGGWSQPQHF.

This rearrangement joins TRBV27 to TRBJ2-7, with 14 bases identical to TRBD2. The CDR3 covers 16 residues. Unmatched junction bases numbered 7, after V lost 3 bases and J lost 6 bases. Germline-derived CDR1 and CDR2 are MNHEY and SMNVEV (reference sequence). The CDR3 coding sequence is TGTGCCAGCAGTTTGGGGACTAGCGGGAGACTGGGCGAGCAGTACTTC. It specifies CASSLGTSGRLGEQYF.

This CDR3 is CASSATGRVTGEQFF. The DNA for the CDR3 is TGCGCCAGCAGCGCGACAGGAAGGGTCACTGGTGAGCAGTTCTTC. V and J are TRBV5-1 and TRBJ2-1, with D perhaps matching TRBD1 (6 bases). This CDR3 comprises 15 residues. Trimming shortened V by 4 bases and J by 9 bases, and 20 bases separated the two germline ends. Germline-derived CDR1 and CDR2 are SGHRS and YFSETQ.

The rearrangement uses TRBV6-1 and TRBJ2-3; D gene ambiguous. V was trimmed by 11 bases and J by 1 base, leaving 7 bases between them. The CDR3 has 11 amino acids. Germline lookup yields CDR1 MNHNS and CDR2 SASEGT. This CDR3 is CAASGTDTQYF. Written as DNA, the CDR3 is TGTGCCGCGTCGGGCACAGATACGCAGTATTTT.

The DNA for the CDR3 is TGTGCCAGCAGCTTGGGCGGGAGGAATGAGCAGTTCTTC. Residues: CASSLGGRNEQFF. This rearrangement joins TRBV5-4 to TRBJ2-1; 8 bases align to TRBD2. Germline V gives CDR1 SGHNT, CDR2 YYREEE (reference sequence). This CDR3 comprises 13 residues. J was trimmed by 7 bases and V by 0 bases; bases with no gene match: 0.

This clone showed up just once. V and J are TRBV5-1 and TRBJ1-2, with 11 positions matching TRBD1. Trimming cost V 7 bases and J 1 base; bases outside gene matches: 3. The germline V gene encodes CDR1 SGHRS and CDR2 YFSETQ. This CDR3 comprises 14 residues. DNA of the CDR3: TGCGCCAGCCACGGGACAGGGGGTAACTATGGCTACACCTTC. Its protein product is CASHGTGGNYGYTF.

The chain joins TRBV30 to TRBJ1-1; 10 nucleotides align to TRBD1. CDR1 and CDR2 from the germline V gene are GTSNPN and SVGIG (reference sequence). Unmatched junction bases numbered 4, after V lost 4 bases and J lost 5 bases. The CDR3 spans 13 residues. The CDR3 DNA reads as TGTGCCTGGACTAGGACAGGGGGTACTGAAGCTTTCTTT. Translated, it gives CAWTRTGGTEAFF.

The chain joins TRBV6-5 to TRBJ1-1; 7 bases match TRBD1. Germline assignment: CDR1 MNHEY and CDR2 SVGAGI. There are 13 residues in the CDR3. Losses at the gene ends were 6 bases for V and 7 bases for J; bases not matched to a gene: 8. The CDR3: CASRNQGDNEAFF. The CDR3 region has the DNA TGTGCCAGCAGGAACCAGGGGGACAATGAAGCTTTCTTT.

The chain has TRBV9 and TRBJ1-4, with 12 bases lining up with TRBD1. This CDR3 has 15 residues. J gave up 11 bases and V 3 bases, and 8 bases lay outside the gene matches. Per the germline V gene, CDR1 is SGDLS and CDR2 is YYNGEE. The CDR3 nucleotides read TGTGCCAGCAGCGGTAGGGACAGGGGGCCCAAGAAACTGTTTTTT. The encoded protein is CASSGRDRGPKKLFF.

This clone was detected once. The chain uses TRBV7-8 and TRBJ2-3; D is ambiguous. V lost 3 bases and J lost 2, with 9 bases in between. Germline assignment: CDR1 SGHVS and CDR2 FQNEAQ. This CDR3 has 14 residues. CDR3 bases: TGTGCCAGCAGCTTCACACAGCTCACAGATACGCAGTATTTT. Protein: CASSFTQLTDTQYF.

The CDR3 region is CASSFLAPGTQYF. The CDR3 nucleotides read TGTGCCAGCAGTTTTCTAGCCCCAGGGACCCAGTACTTC. V usage is TRBV28 and J usage is TRBJ2-5; TRBD2 is a possible D gene (5 bases). The CDR3 sequence is 13 residues long. V was clipped by 3 bases and J by 7 bases, with 12 bases between them. Germline V gene lookup returns CDR1 MDHEN and CDR2 SYDVKM. Full variable domain (remainder filled in from reference TRBV28 and TRBJ2-5): DVKVTQSSRYLVKRTGEKVFLECVQDMDHENMFWYRQDPGLGLRLIYFSYDVKMKEKGDIPEGYSVSREKKERFSLILESASTNQTSMYLCASSFLAPGTQYFGPGTRLLVL.

The chain recombines TRBV30 with TRBJ1-2, with D possibly matching TRBD1 (6 bases). The germline gives CDR1 GTSNPN, CDR2 SVGIG (reference sequence). Trimming cost V 4 bases and J 8 bases, with 20 bases left between them. This CDR3 is 14 amino acids long. The CDR3 spells CAWTPFQGPWGYTF. The CDR3 bases are TGTGCCTGGACTCCCTTCCAGGGGCCCTGGGGCTACACCTTC.

This clone was counted only a few times. The chain's CDR3 is CASSRRQGNQPQHF. In DNA, the CDR3 is TGTGCCAGTAGTAGAAGACAGGGCAATCAGCCCCAGCATTTT. The chain combines TRBV19 with TRBJ1-5, with a tentative D call TRBD1 (6 bases). This CDR3 has 14 residues. V shed 4 bases and J shed 2 bases, with 9 bases lying between them. The V gene's germline CDR1 is LNHDA and CDR2 SQIVND (reference sequence).

The chain carries TRBV7-2 and TRBJ1-6; the match to TRBD1 covers 7 bases. In germline, CDR1 is SGHTA, CDR2 FQGNSA. There are 14 residues in the CDR3. The junction had 2 bases not matched to a gene; V was cut back by 3 bases and J by 6 bases. CDR3 nucleotides: TGTGCCAGCAGCTTCCAGGGGGGTAATTCACCCCTCCACTTT. This encodes CASSFQGGNSPLHF. Supplemented by reference TRBV7-2 and TRBJ1-6, the full variable domain reads GAGVSQSPSNKVTEKGKDVELRCDPISGHTALYWYRQSLGQGLEFLIYFQGNSAPDKSGLPSDRFSAERTGGSVSTLTIQRTQQEDSAVYLCASSFQGGNSPLHFGNGTRLTVT.

The genes are TRBV6-5 and TRBJ2-3, with TRBD1 matching 8 bases. Germline CDR1 reads MNHEY; CDR2 reads SVGAGI. This CDR3 has 14 residues. Trimming at V came to 6 bases and at J to 8 bases, leaving 10 bases not matched to a gene. CDR3 protein: CASRMGQVFGTQYF. For the CDR3, the DNA is TGTGCCAGCAGGATGGGACAGGTGTTCGGTACGCAGTATTTT.

This clone appeared once. The chain recombines TRBV29-1 with TRBJ2-1, with a possible D match to TRBD1 (5 bases). CDR3 size: 15 residues. Germline CDR1 is SQVTM and CDR2 is ANQGSEA. V was shortened by 0 bases and J by 4 bases, with 13 bases between the two germline ends. The CDR3, as DNA: TGCAGCGTTGAAGACGCTTGGGGCGGTTACAATGAGCAGTTCTTC. Its translation is CSVEDAWGGYNEQFF.